This TCR beta chain appears in the sequencing data of a study of OX40 agonist ivuxolimab in advanced cancers. In the study overall: An anti-OX40 (CD134) antibody with agonistic activity, ivuxolimab, was administered to patients.

Regarding this clone: Its antigen is still unknown.

Findings of the study overall: Specificity for antigen went undetermined in the expanded peripheral T cells.

CDR1 and CDR2 (germline): SGHAT, FQNNGV. The CDR3 is made up of 13 amino acids. Trimming shortened V by 4 bases and J by 4 bases, and 9 bases separated the two germline ends. Prior autoimmune disease or systemic immunosuppression barred patients. Data came from immunoSEQ multiplex PCR; TCRdb stores just in-frame clones and leaves some out. Of about 100,000 clones in the sample, around nine tenths were seen once. Material: CD4+ or CD8+ T cells sorted from blood, obtained in a trial of the OX40 agonist ivuxolimab. This chain connects TRBV11-2 to TRBJ2-3; D is unresolved. The clonotype was recovered from an adult with an advanced solid tumor such as melanoma, head and neck, liver or kidney cancer. The CDR3 DNA sequence: TGTGCCAGCAGCTCCCTTAACGCAGATACGCAGTATTTT. This translates into CASSSLNADTQYF.